The following is a T cell receptor (beta chain) sequence with its context. This CDR3 has 16 residues. Per the germline V gene, CDR1 is KGHDR and CDR2 is SFDVKD. Trimming removed 4 bases at V and 3 bases at J, with 12 bases between. Generated by immunoSEQ multiplex PCR, the TCRdb table keeps only in-frame clones and is missing some. The sample shows 70,000 to 80,000 clones, over 85% of them seen only once. The data stem from a study of control samples from healthy donors and cancer patients. The sequence derives from a woman aged 55 to 70 with head and neck cancer. The chain carries TRBV24-1 and TRBJ2-6; perhaps TRBD1 as D (6 bases). The sample comprised PBMCs. CDR3 bases: TGTGCCACCAGTGACCCACAGGGAGTTGGGGCCAACGTCCTGACTTTC. Translating it yields CATSDPQGVGANVLTF.